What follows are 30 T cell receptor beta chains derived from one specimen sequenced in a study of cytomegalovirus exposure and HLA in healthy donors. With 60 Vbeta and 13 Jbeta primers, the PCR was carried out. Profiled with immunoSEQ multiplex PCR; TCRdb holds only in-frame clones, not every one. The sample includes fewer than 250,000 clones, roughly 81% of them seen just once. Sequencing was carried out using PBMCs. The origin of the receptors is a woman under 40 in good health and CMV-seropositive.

CDR3 residues: CASSPGLAGGRDTQYF. CDR3 DNA sequence: TGTGCCAGCTCACCGGGACTAGCGGGAGGGCGAGATACGCAGTATTTT. J is TRBJ2-3 and V is TRBV18, with TRBD2 identical over 16 bases. Germline-derived CDR1 and CDR2 are KGHSH and LQKENI. This CDR3 is built from 16 residues. Unmatched junction bases numbered 2, after V lost 3 bases and J lost 5 bases. The whole variable domain, remainder taken from reference TRBV18 and TRBJ2-3, is NAGVMQNPRHLVRRRGQEARLRCSPMKGHSHVYWYRQLPEEGLKFMVYLQKENIIDESGMPKERFSAEFPKEGPSILRIQQVVRGDSAAYFCASSPGLAGGRDTQYFGPGTRLTVL.

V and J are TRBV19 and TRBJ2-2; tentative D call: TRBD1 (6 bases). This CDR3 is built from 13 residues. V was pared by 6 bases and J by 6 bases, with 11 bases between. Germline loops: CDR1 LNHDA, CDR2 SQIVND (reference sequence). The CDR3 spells CASREQGPGELFF. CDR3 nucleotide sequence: TGTGCCAGTAGGGAACAGGGACCCGGGGAGCTGTTTTTT.

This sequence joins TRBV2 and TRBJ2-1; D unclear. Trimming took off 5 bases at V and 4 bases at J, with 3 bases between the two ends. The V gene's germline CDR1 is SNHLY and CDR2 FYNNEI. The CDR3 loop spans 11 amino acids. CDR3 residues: CASSQYNEQFF. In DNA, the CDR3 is TGTGCCAGCAGTCAATACAATGAGCAGTTCTTC.

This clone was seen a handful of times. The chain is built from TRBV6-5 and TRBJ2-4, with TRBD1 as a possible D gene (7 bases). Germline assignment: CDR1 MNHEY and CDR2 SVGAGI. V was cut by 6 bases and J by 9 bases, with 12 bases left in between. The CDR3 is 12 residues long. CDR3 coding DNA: TGTGCCAGCAGCCCAGGGGGGAGCATTCAGTACTTC. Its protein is CASSPGGSIQYF.

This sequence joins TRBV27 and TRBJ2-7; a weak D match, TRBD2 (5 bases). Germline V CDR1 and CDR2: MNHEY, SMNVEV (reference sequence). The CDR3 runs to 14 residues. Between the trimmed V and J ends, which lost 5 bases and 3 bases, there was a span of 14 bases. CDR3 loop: CASSPNGENYEQYF. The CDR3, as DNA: TGTGCCAGCAGTCCGAATGGGGAGAACTACGAGCAGTACTTC.

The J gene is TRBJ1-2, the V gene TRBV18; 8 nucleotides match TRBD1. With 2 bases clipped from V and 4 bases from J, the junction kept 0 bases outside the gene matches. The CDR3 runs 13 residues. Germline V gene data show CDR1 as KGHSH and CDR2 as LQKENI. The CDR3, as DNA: TGTGCCAGCTCACCAGACAGGGGCTATGGCTACACCTTC. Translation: CASSPDRGYGYTF.

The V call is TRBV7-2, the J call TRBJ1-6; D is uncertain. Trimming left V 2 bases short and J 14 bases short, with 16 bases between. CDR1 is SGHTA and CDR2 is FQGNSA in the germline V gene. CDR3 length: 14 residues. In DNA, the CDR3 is TGTGCCAGCAGCTTATTTGCAGAATCGAGGGCCCTCCACTTT. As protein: CASSLFAESRALHF.

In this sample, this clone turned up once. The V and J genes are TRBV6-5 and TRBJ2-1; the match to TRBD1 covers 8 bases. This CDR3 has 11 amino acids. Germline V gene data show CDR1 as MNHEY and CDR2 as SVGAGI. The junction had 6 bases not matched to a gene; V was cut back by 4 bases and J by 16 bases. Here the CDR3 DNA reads TGTGCCAGCAGTTCCGGGACAGGAAGCTTCTTC. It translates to CASSSGTGSFF.

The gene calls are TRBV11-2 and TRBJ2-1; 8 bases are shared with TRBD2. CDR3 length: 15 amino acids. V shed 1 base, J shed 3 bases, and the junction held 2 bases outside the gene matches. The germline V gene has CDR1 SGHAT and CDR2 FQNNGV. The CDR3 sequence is CASSLAGGYYNEQFF. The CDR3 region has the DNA TGTGCCAGCAGCTTAGCGGGAGGGTACTACAATGAGCAGTTCTTC. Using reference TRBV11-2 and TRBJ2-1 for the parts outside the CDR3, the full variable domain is EAGVAQSPRYKIIEKRQSVAFWCNPISGHATLYWYQQILGQGPKLLIQFQNNGVVDDSQLPKDRFSAERLKGVDSTLKIQPAKLEDSAVYLCASSLAGGYYNEQFFGPGTRLTVL.

This CDR3 reads CASSFTGGEAFF. CDR3 coding DNA: TGTGCCAGCAGCTTTACTGGAGGAGAAGCTTTCTTT. The chain is built from TRBV7-3 and TRBJ1-1, with no clear D. The CDR3 is 12 residues long. Trimming removed 3 bases from V and 8 bases from J, with 10 bases in between. CDR1 is SGHTA and CDR2 is FQGTGA in the germline V gene.

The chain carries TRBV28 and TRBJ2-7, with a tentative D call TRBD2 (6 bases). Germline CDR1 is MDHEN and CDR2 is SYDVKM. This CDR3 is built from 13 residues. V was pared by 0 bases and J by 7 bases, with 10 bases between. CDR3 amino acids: CASSLWQGGEQYF. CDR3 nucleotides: TGTGCCAGCAGTTTATGGCAGGGAGGAGAGCAGTACTTC.

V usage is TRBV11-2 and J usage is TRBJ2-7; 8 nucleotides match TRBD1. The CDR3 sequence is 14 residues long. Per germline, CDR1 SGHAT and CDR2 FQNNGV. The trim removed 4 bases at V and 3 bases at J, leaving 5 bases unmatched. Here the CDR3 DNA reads TGTGCCAGCAGCTCTGGACAGGGATACTACGAGCAGTACTTC. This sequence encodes CASSSGQGYYEQYF.

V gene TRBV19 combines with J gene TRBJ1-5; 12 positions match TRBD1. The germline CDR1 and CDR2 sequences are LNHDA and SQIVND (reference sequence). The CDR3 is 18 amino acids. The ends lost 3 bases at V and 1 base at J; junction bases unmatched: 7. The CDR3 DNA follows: TGTGCCAGTAGTATGGGACAGGGGGCCTTTCCCAGCAATCAGCCCCAGCATTTT. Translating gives CASSMGQGAFPSNQPQHF.

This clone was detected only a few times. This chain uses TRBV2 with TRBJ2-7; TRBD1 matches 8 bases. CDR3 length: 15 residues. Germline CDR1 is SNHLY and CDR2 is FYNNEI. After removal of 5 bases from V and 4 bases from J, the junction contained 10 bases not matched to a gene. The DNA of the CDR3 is TGTGCCAGCAGTTGGGACAGGAAGGGGGCGTACGAGCAGTACTTC. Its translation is CASSWDRKGAYEQYF.

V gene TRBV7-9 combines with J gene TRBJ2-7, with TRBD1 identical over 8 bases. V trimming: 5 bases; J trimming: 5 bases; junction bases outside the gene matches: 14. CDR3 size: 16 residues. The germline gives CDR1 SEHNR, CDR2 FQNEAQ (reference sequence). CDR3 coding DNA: TGTGCCAGCAGCCTTCTCGGACAGGGAAGATATGACGAGCAGTACTTC. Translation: CASSLLGQGRYDEQYF.

The CDR3 reads CASSLAATSGISYEQYF. For the CDR3, the DNA is TGTGCCAGCAGCTTAGCCGCGACTAGCGGGATCTCCTACGAGCAGTACTTC. The chain links TRBV7-2 to TRBJ2-7, with 11 bases aligning to TRBD2. Germline V gene sequence: CDR1 SGHTA, CDR2 FQGNSA. The J segment lost 0 bases and the V segment lost 0 bases, leaving 4 bases of the junction unmatched. CDR3 size: 17 residues.

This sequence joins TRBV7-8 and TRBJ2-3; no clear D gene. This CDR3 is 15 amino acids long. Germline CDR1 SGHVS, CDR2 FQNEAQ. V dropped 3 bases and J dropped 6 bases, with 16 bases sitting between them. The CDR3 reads CASSFGILTVDTQYF. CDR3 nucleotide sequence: TGTGCCAGCAGCTTCGGTATCCTAACAGTGGATACGCAGTATTTT.

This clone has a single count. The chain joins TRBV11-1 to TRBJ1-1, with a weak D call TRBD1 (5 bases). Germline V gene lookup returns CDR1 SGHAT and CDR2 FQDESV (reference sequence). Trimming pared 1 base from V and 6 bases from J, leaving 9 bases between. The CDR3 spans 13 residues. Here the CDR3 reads CASSLEGLAEAFF. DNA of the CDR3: TGTGCCAGCAGCTTAGAGGGACTAGCTGAAGCTTTCTTT.

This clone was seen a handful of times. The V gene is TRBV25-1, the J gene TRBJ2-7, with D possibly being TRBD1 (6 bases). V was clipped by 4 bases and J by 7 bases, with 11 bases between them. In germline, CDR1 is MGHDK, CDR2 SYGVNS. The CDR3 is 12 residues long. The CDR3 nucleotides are TGTGCCAGCAGTGGCCAGGGGTGGGAGCAGTACTTC. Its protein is CASSGQGWEQYF.

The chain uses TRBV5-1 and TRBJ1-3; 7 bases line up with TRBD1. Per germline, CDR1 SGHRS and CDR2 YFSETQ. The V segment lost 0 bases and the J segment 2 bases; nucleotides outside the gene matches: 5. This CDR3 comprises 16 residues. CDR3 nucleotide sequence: TGCGCCAGCAGCTTGGGGATCAGGGGGACTGGAAACACCATATATTTT. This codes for CASSLGIRGTGNTIYF.

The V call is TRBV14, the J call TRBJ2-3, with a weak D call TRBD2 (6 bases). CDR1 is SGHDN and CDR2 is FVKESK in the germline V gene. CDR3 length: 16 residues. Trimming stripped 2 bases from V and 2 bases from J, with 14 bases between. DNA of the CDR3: TGTGCCAGCAGCCAACGGCAGGGAGGAAACACAGATACGCAGTATTTT. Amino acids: CASSQRQGGNTDTQYF.

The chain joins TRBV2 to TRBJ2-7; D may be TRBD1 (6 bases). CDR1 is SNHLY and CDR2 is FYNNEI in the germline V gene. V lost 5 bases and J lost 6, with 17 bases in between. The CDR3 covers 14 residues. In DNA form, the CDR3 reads TGTGCCAGCAGTCAAACAGGGTTGTATAGCGAGCAGTACTTC. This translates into CASSQTGLYSEQYF.

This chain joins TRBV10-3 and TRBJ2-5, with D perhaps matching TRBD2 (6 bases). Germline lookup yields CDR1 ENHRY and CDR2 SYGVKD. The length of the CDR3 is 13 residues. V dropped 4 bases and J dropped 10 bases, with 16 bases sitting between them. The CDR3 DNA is TGTGCCATCAGTGGCCCGGGACTTAATGGCCAGTACTTC. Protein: CAISGPGLNGQYF.

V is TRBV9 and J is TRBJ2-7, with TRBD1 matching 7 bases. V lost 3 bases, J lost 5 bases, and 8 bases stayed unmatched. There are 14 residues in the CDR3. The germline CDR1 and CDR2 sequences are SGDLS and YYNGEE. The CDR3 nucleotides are TGTGCCAGCAGCGCCCTCCCTACAGGGGACGAGCAGTACTTC. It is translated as CASSALPTGDEQYF.

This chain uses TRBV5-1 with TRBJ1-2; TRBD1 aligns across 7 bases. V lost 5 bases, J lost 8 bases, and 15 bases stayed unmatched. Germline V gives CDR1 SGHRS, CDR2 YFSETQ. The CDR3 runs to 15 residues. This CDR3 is CASRGTGTEPRGYTF. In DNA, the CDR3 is TGCGCCAGCAGGGGGACCGGGACAGAGCCGAGGGGCTACACCTTC.

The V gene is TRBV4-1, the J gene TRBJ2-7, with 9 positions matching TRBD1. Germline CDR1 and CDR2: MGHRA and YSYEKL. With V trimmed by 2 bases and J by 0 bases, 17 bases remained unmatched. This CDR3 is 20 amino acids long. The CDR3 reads CASSQFVSVPGQGTSYEQYF. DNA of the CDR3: TGCGCCAGCAGCCAATTCGTGAGTGTGCCGGGACAGGGCACCTCCTACGAGCAGTACTTC.

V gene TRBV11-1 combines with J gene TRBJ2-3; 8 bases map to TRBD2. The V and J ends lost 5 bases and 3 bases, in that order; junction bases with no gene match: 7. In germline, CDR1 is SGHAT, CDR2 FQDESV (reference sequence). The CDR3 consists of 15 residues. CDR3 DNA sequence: TGTGCCAGCAGCGTACTGCGGGGGGTAACAGATACGCAGTATTTT. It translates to CASSVLRGVTDTQYF.

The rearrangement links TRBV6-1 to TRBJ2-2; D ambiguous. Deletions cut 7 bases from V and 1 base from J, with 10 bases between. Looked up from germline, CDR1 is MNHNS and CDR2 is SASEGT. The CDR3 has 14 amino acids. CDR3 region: CASTPILNTGELFF. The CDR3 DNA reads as TGTGCCAGCACCCCAATACTGAACACCGGGGAGCTGTTTTTT.

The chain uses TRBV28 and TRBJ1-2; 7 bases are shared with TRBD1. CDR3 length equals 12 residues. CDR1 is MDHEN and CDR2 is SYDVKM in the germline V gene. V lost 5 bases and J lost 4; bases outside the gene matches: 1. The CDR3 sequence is CASSRDSYGYTF. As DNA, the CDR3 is TGTGCCAGCAGTCGGGACAGCTATGGCTACACCTTC.

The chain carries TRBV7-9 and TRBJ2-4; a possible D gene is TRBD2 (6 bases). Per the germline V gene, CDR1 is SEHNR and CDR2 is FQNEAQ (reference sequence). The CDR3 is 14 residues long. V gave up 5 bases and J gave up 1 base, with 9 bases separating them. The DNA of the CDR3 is TGTGCCAGCAGCCCCAGCGGGGCCAAAAACATTCAGTACTTC. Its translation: CASSPSGAKNIQYF.